The sample holds many counts of the clone carrying this T cell receptor beta chain. Its antigen is as yet unknown. The sample comes from a study of beta chain features in type 1 diabetes. Study-level points and caveats: When VDJ junctions were examined, type 1 diabetes patients showed fewer insertions and more deletions. The naive, central memory and Treg TCRB repertoires showed an apparent similarity that was greater among patients than among healthy donors.

CD4+ naive, central memory, regulatory and stem cell-like memory cells were sorted via CD45RO/CCR7/CD25/CD127/CD95/CD27. The CDR3 runs 12 residues. Germline V gene lookup returns CDR1 SEHNR and CDR2 FQNEAQ (reference sequence). V was cut by 3 bases and J by 3 bases, with 2 bases left in between. What was sequenced were expressed TCRB transcripts, since all of the isolated RNA had been reverse transcribed. Assay: immunoSEQ multiplex PCR; the TCRdb copy retains only in-frame clones and omits some. The table lists just under 150,000 clones, around 9.3% of them singletons. The chain couples TRBV7-9 to TRBJ2-2; D not resolved. The sequence came from a man younger than 30 in good health. Sample: naive CD4+ T cells from blood. The CDR3 spells CASSFDTGELFF. The CDR3 nucleotides are TGTGCCAGCAGCTTCGACACCGGGGAGCTGTTTTTT. Using reference TRBV7-9 and TRBJ2-2 for the parts outside the CDR3, the full variable domain is DTGVSQNPRHKITKRGQNVTFRCDPISEHNRLYWYRQTLGQGPEFLTYFQNEAQLEKSRLLSDRFSAERPKGSFSTLEIQRTEQGDSAMYLCASSFDTGELFFGEGSRLTVL.